This T cell receptor (beta chain) was found in a study of T-cell reconstitution after alpha-beta-depleted transplantation in children. The CDR3 runs 17 residues. V lost 1 base, J lost 3 bases, and 16 bases lay in between. Germline V gene sequence: CDR1 LGHDT, CDR2 YNNKEL (reference sequence). About this clonotype itself: What it binds is unknown.

Study results and caveats: T-cell counts and diversity were attributed mostly to newly produced T cells one year after transplant.

Unique molecular identifiers featured in how the TCRbeta library was prepared. TCRdb re-called the PCR reads through MiXCR, storing one row per CDR3 protein. The data contain about 340,000 distinct CDR3 sequences, roughly 17% of them singletons. The clonotype comes from a male patient aged 2-10 years who had a stem cell transplant for acute lymphoblastic leukemia, so the T cells may come from the graft donor. Sequenced material: PBMCs, mostly from graft donor cells, taken 360 days after TCRalphabeta/CD19-depleted stem cell transplant. The chain has TRBV3-1 and TRBJ2-1, with D tentatively TRBD2 (5 bases). CDR3 region: CASSQAVRIGGYNEQFF. The CDR3 region has the DNA TGTGCCAGCAGCCAAGCAGTTCGAATAGGAGGCTACAATGAGCAGTTCTTC.